A single sample is the source of the 28 T cell receptor beta chains below, sequenced in a study of radiotherapy plus CTLA-4 blockade in lung cancer. Sequencing used immunoSEQ multiplex PCR; TCRdb keeps in-frame clones, though not all of them. The sample shows almost 55,000 clones, 70% to 85% of them seen only once. The sequencing here drew on peripheral blood, taken from a patient treated with radiotherapy plus ipilimumab. These receptors all come from a human donor with non-small cell lung cancer who had a partial response to radiotherapy plus ipilimumab.

The chain links TRBV2 to TRBJ2-6, with 8 nucleotides matching TRBD1. Per germline, CDR1 SNHLY and CDR2 FYNNEI. The CDR3 has 16 residues. After removal of 2 bases from V and 2 bases from J, the junction contained 2 bases not matched to a gene. The CDR3 spells CASSEWTGTGANVLTF. The CDR3 nucleotides read TGTGCCAGCAGTGAATGGACAGGGACTGGGGCCAACGTCCTGACTTTC. Based on the CDR3 plus reference TRBV2 and TRBJ2-6, the full variable domain is EPEVTQTPSHQVTQMGQEVILRCVPISNHLYFYWYRQILGQKVEFLVSFYNNEISEKSEIFDDQFSVERPDGSNFTLKIRSTKLEDSAMYFCASSEWTGTGANVLTFGAGSRLTVL.

This clone has only a few counts. The chain is built from TRBV5-1 and TRBJ2-5; 8 positions match TRBD2. The CDR3 runs 14 residues. The V segment lost 3 bases and the J segment 4 bases; nucleotides outside the gene matches: 5. Germline assignment: CDR1 SGHRS and CDR2 YFSETQ. The CDR3 bases are TGCGCCAGCAGCTCCGTAGCGGGGTCAGAGACCCAGTACTTC. It specifies CASSSVAGSETQYF.

The chain employs TRBV7-9 and TRBJ1-6; 8 bases line up with TRBD1. Germline CDR1 reads SEHNR; CDR2 reads FQNEAQ (reference sequence). The CDR3 contains 19 residues. V lost 3 bases to trimming and J lost 0 bases; unmatched junction nucleotides: 10. The CDR3 reads CASSLLIGQGSSYNSPLHF. DNA of the CDR3: TGTGCCAGCAGCTTGCTGATCGGACAGGGCAGCTCCTATAATTCACCCCTCCACTTT. The full variable domain, rest sourced from reference TRBV7-9 and TRBJ1-6, is DTGVSQNPRHKITKRGQNVTFRCDPISEHNRLYWYRQTLGQGPEFLTYFQNEAQLEKSRLLSDRFSAERPKGSFSTLEIQRTEQGDSAMYLCASSLLIGQGSSYNSPLHFGNGTRLTVT.

The V and J genes are TRBV5-6 and TRBJ2-3; 10 bases align to TRBD2. Germline CDR1 reads SGHDT; CDR2 reads YYEEEE. V lost 0 bases to trimming and J lost 2 bases; unmatched junction nucleotides: 6. The CDR3 is made up of 17 amino acids. CDR3 coding DNA: TGTGCCAGCAGCTTGGGGCCTAGCGGGGGAAACACAGATACGCAGTATTTT. Its protein is CASSLGPSGGNTDTQYF.

V is TRBV6-1 and J is TRBJ1-4; D unclear. The CDR3 runs to 16 residues. V lost 0 bases to trimming and J lost 2 bases, with 10 bases between them. CDR1 and CDR2 from the germline V gene are MNHNS and SASEGT. The CDR3, as DNA: TGTGCCAGCAGTGAAGCAGGAGTTACCACTAATGAAAAACTGTTTTTT. Translating it yields CASSEAGVTTNEKLFF.

The table lists this clone with a count of one. The V gene is TRBV13, the J gene TRBJ2-1; 8 nucleotides match TRBD1. Germline V gene sequence: CDR1 PRHDT, CDR2 FYEKMQ (reference sequence). V gave up 7 bases and J gave up 4 bases; unmatched junction bases: 15. This CDR3 is 17 amino acids long. CDR3 nucleotides: TGTGCCAGCACCTCTCCTAACCGGGACAGGCTATACAATGAGCAGTTCTTC. Translated: CASTSPNRDRLYNEQFF.

This clone has a single count. The V and J genes are TRBV5-6 and TRBJ1-1; 9 bases map to TRBD1. CDR3 size: 14 residues. Germline-derived CDR1 and CDR2 are SGHDT and YYEEEE. V dropped 4 bases and J dropped 1; count of bases not matched to a gene: 2. The CDR3 is CASSRGQGNTEAFF. In DNA form, the CDR3 reads TGTGCCAGCAGCAGGGGACAGGGGAACACTGAAGCTTTCTTT.

The V gene is TRBV5-4, the J gene TRBJ2-5; possible D gene TRBD1, 7 bases. Germline lookup yields CDR1 SGHNT and CDR2 YYREEE (reference sequence). The CDR3 is 16 amino acids. The V end lost 6 bases, the J end lost 5 bases, and 23 bases lay between the germline ends. The CDR3, as DNA: TGTGCCAGCAACCCACAGGGTGGAGGGGGCTTGGAGACCCAGTACTTC. This translates into CASNPQGGGGLETQYF. Complete variable domain (other parts from reference TRBV5-4 and TRBJ2-5): ETGVTQSPTHLIKTRGQQVTLRCSSQSGHNTVSWYQQALGQGPQFIFQYYREEENGRGNFPPRFSGLQFPNYSSELNVNALELDDSALYLCASNPQGGGGLETQYFGPGTRLLVL.

This sequence joins TRBV27 and TRBJ1-6, with D hard to call. The V and J ends lost 6 bases and 5 bases respectively, with 17 bases between them. The CDR3 is made up of 16 amino acids. CDR1 MNHEY and CDR2 SMNVEV come from the germline V gene (reference sequence). CDR3 coding DNA: TGTGCCAGCAGCTTTCGAGTTTTCCCGAATAATTCACCCCTCCACTTT. Protein product: CASSFRVFPNNSPLHF.

This clone was detected only a few times. This rearrangement joins TRBV7-2 to TRBJ1-1; 7 nucleotides agree with TRBD1. The junction had 6 bases not matched to a gene; V was cut back by 1 base and J by 10 bases. The length of the CDR3 is 13 residues. CDR1 SGHTA and CDR2 FQGNSA come from the germline V gene. This chain's CDR3 is CASSLDQTGTAFF. The CDR3 nucleotides read TGTGCCAGCAGCTTAGACCAGACAGGGACAGCTTTCTTT.

The chain recombines TRBV10-3 with TRBJ2-3; 9 nucleotides agree with TRBD1. This CDR3 contains 16 residues. With 0 bases clipped from V and 1 base from J, the junction kept 2 bases outside the gene matches. Germline-derived CDR1 and CDR2 are ENHRY and SYGVKD. CDR3 sequence reads: CAISESGQGGTDTQYF. The DNA of the CDR3 is TGTGCCATCAGTGAGTCGGGACAGGGTGGCACAGATACGCAGTATTTT.

The V and J genes are TRBV6-5 and TRBJ1-1; D is unclear. This CDR3 has 15 amino acids. Germline V CDR1 and CDR2: MNHEY, SVGAGI. V was clipped by 5 bases and J by 1 base, with 14 bases between them. CDR3 in DNA: TGTGCCAGCAGTCCACGGCGGAGGCCGAACACTGAAGCTTTCTTT. The encoded protein is CASSPRRRPNTEAFF.

This chain connects TRBV27 to TRBJ2-5; 12 bases align to TRBD1. Germline values: CDR1 MNHEY, CDR2 SMNVEV (reference sequence). V shed 5 bases, J shed 5 bases, and the junction held 6 bases outside the gene matches. CDR3 length equals 15 residues. In nucleotides, the CDR3 is TGTGCCAGCAGTCCGCAGGGGACAGGGGGCGAGACCCAGTACTTC. This encodes CASSPQGTGGETQYF.

The rearrangement uses TRBV30 and TRBJ1-2; D might be TRBD1 (6 bases). The V gene's germline CDR1 is GTSNPN and CDR2 SVGIG (reference sequence). This CDR3 has 14 amino acids. The CDR3 region has the DNA TGTGCGTCTCCCCCCAGGGGCAGTGACTATGGCTACACCTTC. Its protein product is CASPPRGSDYGYTF.

As DNA, the CDR3 is TGTGCCAGTAGTCCCTCAGTGATACCCACTGAAGCTTTCTTT. Translated: CASSPSVIPTEAFF. The rearrangement uses TRBV19 and TRBJ1-1; D gene unclear. The CDR3 contains 14 residues. Between the trimmed V and J ends, which lost 5 bases and 4 bases, there was a span of 14 bases. Germline CDR1 and CDR2: LNHDA and SQIVND (reference sequence).

This clone showed up just a few times. The CDR3 spells CASSLGTGNYEQYF. The CDR3 DNA reads TGTGCCAGCAGCCTCGGGACAGGGAACTACGAGCAGTACTTC. This chain links TRBV7-9 with TRBJ2-7; 9 bases line up with TRBD1. After removal of 5 bases from V and 3 bases from J, the junction contained 5 bases not matched to a gene. The CDR3 sequence is 14 residues long. Germline values: CDR1 SEHNR, CDR2 FQNEAQ (reference sequence).

This rearrangement joins TRBV7-3 to TRBJ2-1; possible D gene TRBD2, 7 bases. The CDR3 sequence is 15 residues long. V lost 1 base and J lost 3, with 10 bases in between. Germline V gives CDR1 SGHTA, CDR2 FQGTGA. This chain's CDR3 is CASSLKGGDYNEQFF. The CDR3, as DNA: TGTGCCAGCAGCTTAAAGGGGGGGGACTACAATGAGCAGTTCTTC.

J is TRBJ2-1 and V is TRBV7-2; 9 bases line up with TRBD1. Per the germline V gene, CDR1 is SGHTA and CDR2 is FQGNSA. Trimming took 1 base from V and 8 from J; bases not matched to a gene: 9. This CDR3 comprises 16 residues. CDR3 loop: CASSLVFGTGYDEQFF. CDR3 DNA sequence: TGTGCCAGCAGCTTAGTTTTCGGGACAGGGTACGATGAGCAGTTCTTC.

The chain links TRBV6-5 to TRBJ1-3; D is perhaps TRBD1 (6 bases). CDR3 length: 15 amino acids. Per the germline V gene, CDR1 is MNHEY and CDR2 is SVGAGI. V shed 6 bases and J shed 3 bases, with 15 bases lying between them. CDR3 in amino acids: CASRLQGRLGNTIYF. The CDR3 DNA is TGTGCCAGCAGGCTACAGGGCCGTCTTGGAAACACCATATATTTT.

The chain has TRBV18 and TRBJ1-6, with D unclear. Germline V gene lookup returns CDR1 KGHSH and CDR2 LQKENI. Trimming took off 3 bases at V and 5 bases at J, with 11 bases between the two ends. This CDR3 spans 15 amino acids. The chain's CDR3 is CASSPEQTDNSPLHF. The DNA of the CDR3 is TGTGCCAGCTCACCGGAGCAGACCGATAATTCACCCCTCCACTTT.

The chain carries TRBV19 and TRBJ2-5; tentative D call: TRBD1 (6 bases). Trimming removed 8 bases from V and 3 bases from J, with 10 bases in between. Per germline, CDR1 LNHDA and CDR2 SQIVND (reference sequence). The CDR3 contains 12 residues. CDR3 sequence reads: CASLGGEETQYF. The CDR3 DNA reads as TGTGCCAGTCTTGGGGGCGAAGAGACCCAGTACTTC. The variable domain in full, completed from reference TRBV19 and TRBJ2-5, reads DGGITQSPKYLFRKEGQNVTLSCEQNLNHDAMYWYRQDPGQGLRLIYYSQIVNDFQKGDIAEGYSVSREKKESFPLTVTSAQKNPTAFYLCASLGGEETQYFGPGTRLLVL.

This clone showed up just a few times. This rearrangement joins TRBV5-6 to TRBJ2-1, with D perhaps TRBD2 (5 bases). The germline V gene has CDR1 SGHDT and CDR2 YYEEEE. This CDR3 has 13 residues. Trimming cost V 4 bases and J 6 bases, with 11 bases left between them. Here the CDR3 DNA reads TGTGCCAGCAGCCCACCACGGGGCAATGAGCAGTTCTTC. This gives the protein CASSPPRGNEQFF.

This chain uses TRBV5-4 with TRBJ2-7; D unresolved. CDR3 length equals 11 residues. Germline V lookup: CDR1 SGHNT, CDR2 YYREEE (reference sequence). V dropped 3 bases and J dropped 3 bases, with 4 bases sitting between them. In DNA, the CDR3 is TGTGCCAGCAGCTCGGGCTACGAGCAGTACTTC. It encodes CASSSGYEQYF.

The V and J genes are TRBV25-1 and TRBJ2-3; 8 nucleotides line up with TRBD1. With 5 bases clipped from V and 2 bases from J, the junction kept 6 bases outside the gene matches. The CDR3 consists of 15 residues. Germline V CDR1 and CDR2: MGHDK, SYGVNS. CDR3 coding DNA: TGTGCCAGCAGTCGCCAGGGGGCTTTCACAGATACGCAGTATTTT. It encodes CASSRQGAFTDTQYF.

The rearrangement uses TRBV18 and TRBJ1-3, with 7 bases matching TRBD1. CDR3 length equals 16 residues. Germline trimming cut 4 bases from V and 0 bases from J; bases unmatched to any gene: 6. The V gene's germline CDR1 is KGHSH and CDR2 LQKENI. The CDR3 sequence: CASSRGGKSSGNTIYF. DNA of the CDR3: TGTGCCAGCTCACGAGGGGGCAAGAGCTCTGGAAACACCATATATTTT.

This clone came up a few times. V is TRBV19 and J is TRBJ1-1, with 9 positions matching TRBD1. Germline-derived CDR1 and CDR2 are LNHDA and SQIVND (reference sequence). The V gene end was trimmed by 0 bases and the J gene end by 0 bases; junction bases not matched to a gene: 5. This CDR3 spans 17 amino acids. CDR3 sequence: CASSIDRTGVLNTEAFF. The CDR3 DNA reads as TGTGCCAGTAGTATAGATAGGACAGGGGTTTTGAACACTGAAGCTTTCTTT.

The gene calls are TRBV6-5 and TRBJ1-4, with D possibly matching TRBD1 (5 bases). Trimming left V 5 bases short and J 3 bases short, with 10 bases between. The germline CDR1 and CDR2 sequences are MNHEY and SVGAGI. The CDR3 extends over 14 amino acids. The CDR3 nucleotides are TGTGCCAGCAGTGGAACAGGCCCTAATGAAAAACTGTTTTTT. Translating gives CASSGTGPNEKLFF.

This clone was counted a few times. The identical CDR3 is also encoded by other nucleotide sequences in the sample. This rearrangement joins TRBV19 to TRBJ2-3, with 10 positions matching TRBD1. With V trimmed by 3 bases and J by 3 bases, 3 bases remained unmatched. Germline V gives CDR1 LNHDA, CDR2 SQIVND (reference sequence). CDR3 length equals 15 residues. Here the CDR3 reads CASSIPGQGTDTQYF. CDR3 DNA sequence: TGTGCCAGTAGTATTCCGGGACAGGGGACAGATACGCAGTATTTT.